Listed here is a single T cell receptor (beta chain). CDR3 length: 14 residues. Deletions cut 4 bases from V and 7 bases from J, with 16 bases between. Germline V gene sequence: CDR1 SNHLY, CDR2 FYNNEI. These data belong to a study of blood T cell repertoires in COVID-19. How the authors handled the data: Nucleated cell counts were estimated from reference gene primer amplification. Sequenced by immunoSEQ multiplex PCR; TCRdb stores in-frame clones only, minus some. That table supplies the V and J calls and clone size; D and trimming were determined from the DNA. The sample holds about 47,000 clones, approximately 84% seen once.

V usage is TRBV2 and J usage is TRBJ2-5; possibly TRBD1 for D (5 bases). The specimen was peripheral blood. This clonotype originated in a man aged 50-59 years with acute or convalescent COVID-19. CDR3 bases: TGTGCCAGCAGTGCCCTACAGGTATCAGGGACCCAGTACTTC. Protein: CASSALQVSGTQYF.